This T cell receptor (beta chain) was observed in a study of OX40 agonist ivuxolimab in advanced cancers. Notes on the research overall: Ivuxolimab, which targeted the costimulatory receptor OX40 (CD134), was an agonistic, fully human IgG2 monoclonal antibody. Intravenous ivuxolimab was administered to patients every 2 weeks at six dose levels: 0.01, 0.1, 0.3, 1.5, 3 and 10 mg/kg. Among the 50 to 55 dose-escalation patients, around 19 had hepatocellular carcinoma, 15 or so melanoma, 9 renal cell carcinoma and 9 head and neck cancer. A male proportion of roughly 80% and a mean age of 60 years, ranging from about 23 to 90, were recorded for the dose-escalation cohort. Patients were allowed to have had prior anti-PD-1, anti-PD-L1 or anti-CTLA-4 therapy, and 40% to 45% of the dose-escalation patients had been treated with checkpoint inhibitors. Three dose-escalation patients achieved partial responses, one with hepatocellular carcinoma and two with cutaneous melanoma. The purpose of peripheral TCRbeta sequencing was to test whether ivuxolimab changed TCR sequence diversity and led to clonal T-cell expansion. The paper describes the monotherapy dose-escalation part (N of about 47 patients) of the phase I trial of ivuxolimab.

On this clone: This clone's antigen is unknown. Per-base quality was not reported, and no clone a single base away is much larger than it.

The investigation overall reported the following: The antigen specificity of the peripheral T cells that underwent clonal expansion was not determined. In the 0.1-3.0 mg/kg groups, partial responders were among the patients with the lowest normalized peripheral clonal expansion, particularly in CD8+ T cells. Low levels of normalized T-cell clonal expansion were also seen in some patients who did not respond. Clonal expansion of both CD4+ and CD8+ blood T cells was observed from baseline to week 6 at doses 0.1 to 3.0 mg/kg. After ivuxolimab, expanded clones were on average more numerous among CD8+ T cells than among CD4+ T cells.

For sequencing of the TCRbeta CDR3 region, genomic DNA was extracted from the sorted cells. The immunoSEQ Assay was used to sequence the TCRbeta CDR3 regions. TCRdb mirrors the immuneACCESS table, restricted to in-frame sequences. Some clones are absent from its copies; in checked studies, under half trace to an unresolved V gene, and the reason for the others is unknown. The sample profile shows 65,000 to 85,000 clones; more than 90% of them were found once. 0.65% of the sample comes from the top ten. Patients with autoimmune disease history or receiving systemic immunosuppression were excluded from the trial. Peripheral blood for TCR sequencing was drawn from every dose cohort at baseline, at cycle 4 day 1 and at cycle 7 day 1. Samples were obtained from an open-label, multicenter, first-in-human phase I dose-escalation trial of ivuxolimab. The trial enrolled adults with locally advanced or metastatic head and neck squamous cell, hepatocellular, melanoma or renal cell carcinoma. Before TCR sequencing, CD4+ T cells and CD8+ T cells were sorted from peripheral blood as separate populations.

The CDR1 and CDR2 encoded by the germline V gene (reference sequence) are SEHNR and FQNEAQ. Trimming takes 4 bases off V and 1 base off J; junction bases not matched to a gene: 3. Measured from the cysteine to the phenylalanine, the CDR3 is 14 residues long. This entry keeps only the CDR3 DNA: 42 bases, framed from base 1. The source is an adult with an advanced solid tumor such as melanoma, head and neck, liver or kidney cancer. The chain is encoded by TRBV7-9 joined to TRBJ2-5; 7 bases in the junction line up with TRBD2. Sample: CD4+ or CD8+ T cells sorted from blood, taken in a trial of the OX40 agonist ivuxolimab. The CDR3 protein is CASSSGLGQETQYF. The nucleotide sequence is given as TGTGCCAGCAGCTCCGGACTAGGCCAAGAGACCCAGTACTTC.